The 32 T cell receptor beta chains presented below share a single source sample, sequenced in a study of regulatory T cells in long-lasting Graves disease. For TCR beta, libraries came from iRepertoire HTBI primers and Arm-PCR of CDR3 regions. TCRdb independently ran MiXCR on the multiplex PCR reads; one entry per CDR3 protein. The table shows 310,000 or so distinct CDR3 sequences, with 20% to 25% occurring only once. Time point specified: persistent/refractory GD, antithyroid drugs over 5 years with positive TRAb. Preparation of the TCR library used RNA extracted from PBMCs. Sample: peripheral blood mononuclear cells (PBMCs), taken when the disease was refractory, from a patient treated with antithyroid drugs. The receptors here all came from a female donor with Graves disease.

Notes on this clonotype: A clone one base away is much larger, so this may be a read error. The rearrangement uses TRBV6-1 and TRBJ2-7; D remains unclear. The ends were cut back, 8 bases at V and 6 bases at J, with 17 bases in the middle. The CDR3 is made up of 13 amino acids. The V gene's germline CDR1 is MNHNS and CDR2 SASEGT. CDR3 loop: CASRRSQSAEQYF. CDR3 nucleotide sequence: TGTGCCAGCCGGCGGTCTCAGTCCGCCGAGCAGTACTTC.

Only a few counts were recorded for this clonotype. The V and J genes are TRBV28 and TRBJ2-3, with D uncertain. Germline-derived CDR1 and CDR2 are MDHEN and SYDVKM. Deletions cut 5 bases from V and 0 bases from J, with 12 bases between. The CDR3 is 15 residues long. The CDR3 bases are TGTGCCAGCAGTCTGGGTACAGAAAGCACAGATACGCAGTATTTT. This sequence encodes CASSLGTESTDTQYF.

In its sample, this clonotype was seen a few times. The chain uses TRBV4-3 and TRBJ1-3, with D possibly matching TRBD1 (6 bases). The CDR3 extends over 16 amino acids. The germline V and J ends were trimmed by 2 bases and 4 bases, with 15 bases remaining between them. Per the germline V gene, CDR1 is LGHNA and CDR2 is YSLEER. The CDR3 DNA is TGCGCCAGCAGCCAATCACTTCGACAGGTGGGAAACACCATATATTTT. Its protein is CASSQSLRQVGNTIYF.

The table lists this clonotype with many counts. V and J are TRBV20-1 and TRBJ2-2, with 12 bases aligning to TRBD2. The CDR3 length is 17 residues. CDR1 and CDR2 from the germline V gene are DFQATT and SNEGSKA (reference sequence). With V trimmed by 0 bases and J by 4 bases, 6 bases remained unmatched. The CDR3 loop reads CSARDTASGRGTGELFF. CDR3 DNA: TGCAGTGCTAGAGATACGGCTAGCGGGAGGGGCACCGGGGAGCTGTTTTTT.

The gene calls are TRBV7-9 and TRBJ2-2; the D gene is possibly TRBD2 (5 bases). There are 14 residues in the CDR3. V was trimmed by 5 bases and J by 5 bases, leaving 12 bases between them. Germline CDR1 SEHNR, CDR2 FQNEAQ (reference sequence). The CDR3 region is CASSTTPGTGELFF. The DNA of the CDR3 is TGTGCCAGCAGCACCACCCCGGGGACCGGGGAGCTGTTTTTT. The entire variable domain, with the rest obtained from reference TRBV7-9 and TRBJ2-2, is as follows: DTGVSQNPRHKITKRGQNVTFRCDPISEHNRLYWYRQTLGQGPEFLTYFQNEAQLEKSRLLSDRFSAERPKGSFSTLEIQRTEQGDSAMYLCASSTTPGTGELFFGEGSRLTVL.

The chain employs TRBV30 and TRBJ2-1, with TRBD1 identical over 7 bases. CDR3 length: 16 residues. Germline V gene lookup returns CDR1 GTSNPN and CDR2 SVGIG (reference sequence). Losses at the gene ends were 2 bases for V and 1 base for J; bases not matched to a gene: 8. CDR3 region: CAWSKTGHPSYNEQFF. The CDR3 region has the DNA TGTGCCTGGAGTAAGACAGGGCACCCTTCCTACAATGAGCAGTTCTTC.

Of note for this clonotype: No conserved phenylalanine or tryptophan ends this CDR3, so it is likely a read error. The chain employs TRBV18 and TRBJ2-5, with 8 bases matching TRBD1. J lost 3 bases, V lost 6 bases, and 6 bases had no gene match. The CDR3 sequence is 14 residues long. Germline V gene lookup returns CDR1 KGHSH and CDR2 LQKENI. CDR3 DNA: TGTGCCAGCTCCCGACAGGGGACGAAAGAGACCCAGTACCTC. Encoded protein: CASSRQGTKETQYL.

The chain joins TRBV28 to TRBJ2-7, with D tentatively TRBD1 or TRBD2 (5 bases each). Germline lookup yields CDR1 MDHEN and CDR2 SYDVKM. CDR3 length equals 17 residues. V was pared by 3 bases and J by 1 base, with 19 bases between. Here the CDR3 reads CASSFPRTGRGSYEQYF. As DNA, the CDR3 is TGTGCCAGCAGTTTCCCTCGGACGGGGCGAGGGTCCTACGAGCAGTACTTC.

This clonotype was seen ten or more times. J is TRBJ2-5 and V is TRBV27; no clear D gene. V lost 10 bases and J 5 bases, leaving 17 bases between the germline ends. There are 13 residues in the CDR3. CDR1 and CDR2 from the germline V gene are MNHEY and SMNVEV (reference sequence). The CDR3 DNA is TGTGCCACCTCCCGGAGTGGAATCGAGACCCAGTACTTC. Translated: CATSRSGIETQYF.

Ten or more counts support this clonotype. The chain combines TRBV7-9 with TRBJ2-7; the match to TRBD2 covers 7 bases. From germline, CDR1 is SEHNR and CDR2 FQNEAQ (reference sequence). V lost 0 bases and J lost 7; bases outside the gene matches: 12. The CDR3 contains 16 residues. CDR3: CASSLAEGLLKGEQYF. Written as DNA, the CDR3 is TGTGCCAGCAGCTTAGCAGAGGGACTACTGAAGGGGGAGCAGTACTTC.

The V call is TRBV28, the J call TRBJ1-1, with TRBD1 identical over 7 bases. Germline values: CDR1 MDHEN, CDR2 SYDVKM. This CDR3 has 13 amino acids. Losses at the gene ends were 8 bases for V and 3 bases for J; bases not matched to a gene: 6. The CDR3 bases are TGTGCCAGCTCCGCGGGACAGTACACTGAAGCTTTCTTT. Its translation: CASSAGQYTEAFF.

J is TRBJ1-4 and V is TRBV7-2, with D possibly being TRBD1 (6 bases). The CDR3 covers 15 residues. Per the germline V gene, CDR1 is SGHTA and CDR2 is FQGNSA. The V gene lost 5 bases and the J gene lost 4 bases, with 14 bases spanning the gap. The CDR3 region has the DNA TGTGCCAGCAGCGCTACAGAGGGGGGTAATGAAAAACTGTTTTTT. It specifies CASSATEGGNEKLFF.

This clonotype was picked up a small number of times. The V and J genes are TRBV10-1 and TRBJ2-2; D is uncertain. V was clipped by 4 bases and J by 3 bases, with 6 bases between them. The CDR3 is made up of 13 amino acids. Germline loops: CDR1 WNHNN, CDR2 SYGVQD (reference sequence). CDR3 residues: CASSGKYTGELFF. The CDR3, as DNA: TGCGCCAGCAGTGGGAAGTACACCGGGGAGCTGTTTTTT.

The rearrangement joins TRBV3-1 to TRBJ1-6; D remains ambiguous. From germline, CDR1 is LGHDT and CDR2 YNNKEL (reference sequence). Trimming took off 0 bases at V and 7 bases at J, with 4 bases between the two ends. The CDR3 extends over 13 amino acids. This chain's CDR3 is CASSQEGNSPLHF. CDR3 bases: TGTGCCAGCAGCCAAGAGGGGAATTCACCCCTCCACTTT.

This clonotype was detected ten times or more. This chain joins TRBV7-2 and TRBJ1-5; 7 bases are shared with TRBD1. The V gene's germline CDR1 is SGHTA and CDR2 FQGNSA. J gave up 2 bases and V 1 base, and 5 bases lay outside the gene matches. The CDR3 spans 16 residues. DNA of the CDR3: TGTGCCAGCAGCTTAGTCGGAACAGGGGGCAATCAGCCCCAGCATTTT. Translation gives CASSLVGTGGNQPQHF.

This clonotype was detected many times. This sequence joins TRBV11-2 and TRBJ2-7; 8 nucleotides line up with TRBD1. Germline lookup yields CDR1 SGHAT and CDR2 FQNNGV. The CDR3 extends over 15 amino acids. V gave up 3 bases and J gave up 5 bases; unmatched junction bases: 9. CDR3: CASSLDRVNRDEQYF. The CDR3 coding sequence is TGTGCCAGCAGCTTGGACAGGGTAAATCGGGACGAGCAGTACTTC.

In this sample, this clonotype turned up a few times. The DNA of the CDR3 is TGTGCCAGCAGTGCTACTAGCGGGGGCGAGCAGTACTTC. It is translated as CASSATSGGEQYF. The V call is TRBV2, the J call TRBJ2-7, with TRBD2 matching over 11 bases. Germline CDR1 is SNHLY and CDR2 is FYNNEI. The CDR3 covers 13 residues. J was trimmed by 6 bases and V by 4 bases; bases with no gene match: 2. The full variable domain, with the rest looked up from reference TRBV2 and TRBJ2-7, is EPEVTQTPSHQVTQMGQEVILRCVPISNHLYFYWYRQILGQKVEFLVSFYNNEISEKSEIFDDQFSVERPDGSNFTLKIRSTKLEDSAMYFCASSATSGGEQYFGPGTRLTVT.

V gene TRBV7-9 combines with J gene TRBJ2-5; 7 bases agree with TRBD2. The junction had 8 bases not matched to a gene; V was cut back by 5 bases and J by 5 bases. Germline-derived CDR1 and CDR2 are SEHNR and FQNEAQ (reference sequence). The CDR3 is 14 residues long. CDR3 DNA sequence: TGTGCCAGCAGCACGGAGCGGGACGCGGAGACCCAGTACTTC. Translating gives CASSTERDAETQYF. The whole variable domain, filled in from reference TRBV7-9 and TRBJ2-5, reads DTGVSQNPRHKITKRGQNVTFRCDPISEHNRLYWYRQTLGQGPEFLTYFQNEAQLEKSRLLSDRFSAERPKGSFSTLEIQRTEQGDSAMYLCASSTERDAETQYFGPGTRLLVL.

The chain uses TRBV7-8 and TRBJ1-6; a weak D match, TRBD1 (5 bases). The CDR3 covers 14 residues. CDR1 SGHVS and CDR2 FQNEAQ come from the germline V gene. Trimming took 3 bases from V and 8 from J, leaving 11 bases between them. The CDR3 loop is CASSLGRTDSPLHF. Here the CDR3 DNA reads TGTGCCAGCAGCTTGGGACGGACCGATTCACCCCTCCACTTT.

The DNA for the CDR3 is TGTGCCAGCAGTCGCCTTTGGACTGGTGCCTACGAGCAGTACTTC. Amino acids: CASSRLWTGAYEQYF. The chain employs TRBV28 and TRBJ2-7; a possible D gene is TRBD2 (5 bases). The ends were cut back, 5 bases at V and 2 bases at J, with 16 bases in the middle. The germline V gene encodes CDR1 MDHEN and CDR2 SYDVKM. The length of the CDR3 is 15 residues. Full variable domain (missing parts from reference TRBV28 and TRBJ2-7): DVKVTQSSRYLVKRTGEKVFLECVQDMDHENMFWYRQDPGLGLRLIYFSYDVKMKEKGDIPEGYSVSREKKERFSLILESASTNQTSMYLCASSRLWTGAYEQYFGPGTRLTVT.

This clonotype was counted many times. The chain has TRBV28 and TRBJ1-2; D perhaps matches TRBD1 (5 bases). The CDR3 spans 13 residues. Germline CDR1 is MDHEN and CDR2 is SYDVKM. V gave up 7 bases and J gave up 6 bases, with 15 bases separating them. CDR3 sequence reads: CASTLAGADGYTF. The CDR3 coding sequence is TGTGCCAGCACCCTCGCCGGGGCAGATGGCTACACCTTC.

This chain links TRBV28 with TRBJ2-6, with a weak D call TRBD2 (5 bases). This CDR3 contains 15 residues. V lost 5 bases to trimming and J lost 3 bases, with 11 bases between them. Germline V gene lookup returns CDR1 MDHEN and CDR2 SYDVKM. The CDR3 DNA reads TGTGCCAGCAGTCTGGGGAGCGGTGGGGCCAACGTCCTGACTTTC. Amino acids: CASSLGSGGANVLTF.

This clonotype was detected a few times. The J gene is TRBJ1-5, the V gene TRBV18; 7 bases are shared with TRBD1. The V gene end was trimmed by 3 bases and the J gene end by 7 bases; junction bases not matched to a gene: 6. CDR1 is KGHSH and CDR2 is LQKENI in the germline V gene. The CDR3 consists of 14 residues. CDR3 loop: CASSPSGGDQPQHF. Here the CDR3 DNA reads TGTGCCAGCTCACCGTCAGGGGGGGACCAGCCCCAGCATTTT.

The chain links TRBV7-9 to TRBJ1-2; D perhaps matches TRBD1 (6 bases). The CDR3 loop spans 16 amino acids. Germline CDR1 is SEHNR and CDR2 is FQNEAQ (reference sequence). V lost 4 bases and J lost 2, with 17 bases in between. The CDR3, as DNA: TGTGCCAGCAGCTCAGGTCAACAGGGATCCAACTATGGCTACACCTTC. Protein sequence: CASSSGQQGSNYGYTF. Variable domain in full (rest from reference TRBV7-9 and TRBJ1-2): DTGVSQNPRHKITKRGQNVTFRCDPISEHNRLYWYRQTLGQGPEFLTYFQNEAQLEKSRLLSDRFSAERPKGSFSTLEIQRTEQGDSAMYLCASSSGQQGSNYGYTFGSGTRLTVV.

With regard to this clonotype: With a much larger clone just one base away, this may be a read error. The conserved phenylalanine or tryptophan normally closing the CDR3 is absent here, so this likely arose from a read error. This chain joins TRBV6-5 and TRBJ1-1, with D hard to call. Trimming stripped 2 bases from V and 3 bases from J, with 13 bases between. Looked up from germline, CDR1 is MNHEY and CDR2 is SVGAGI. This CDR3 is 15 amino acids long. CDR3 residues: CASSYLGVSDTEAFS. The CDR3 DNA is TGTGCCAGCAGTTACCTTGGGGTATCCGACACTGAAGCTTTCTCT.

The rearrangement joins TRBV29-1 to TRBJ2-5, with 8 bases identical to TRBD1. CDR1 and CDR2 (germline): SQVTM, ANQGSEA. The trim removed 6 bases at V and 2 bases at J, leaving 5 bases unmatched. The CDR3 sequence is 13 residues long. The CDR3 DNA follows: TGCAGCGTAAGGACAGGGATGCAAGAGACCCAGTACTTC. This gives the protein CSVRTGMQETQYF.

On this clonotype: It may be a read error: a sequence one base away is much more abundant. V is TRBV20-1 and J is TRBJ2-7; 8 bases agree with TRBD2. Germline values: CDR1 DFQATT, CDR2 SNEGSKA (reference sequence). The CDR3 runs to 13 residues. The CDR3 region has the DNA TGCAGTGCTAGCCGACTAGCGCCGGGGGAGCAGTCCTTC. This translates into CSASRLAPGEQSF.

This clonotype was detected only a few times. The chain has TRBV7-6 and TRBJ2-3, with D hard to call. Trimming removed 1 base at V and 5 bases at J, with 7 bases between. Germline CDR1 and CDR2: SGHVS and FNYEAQ. The CDR3 runs 13 residues. CDR3 DNA sequence: TGTGCCAGCAGCTTAGTGCTGGAAGATACGCAGTATTTT. Its translation: CASSLVLEDTQYF.

The chain has TRBV19 and TRBJ1-5; D is ambiguous. The germline V gene has CDR1 LNHDA and CDR2 SQIVND (reference sequence). Trimming removed 4 bases from V and 2 bases from J, with 9 bases in between. The CDR3 loop spans 14 amino acids. CDR3 loop: CASSKRGGNQPQHF. CDR3 bases: TGTGCCAGTAGTAAACGCGGAGGCAATCAGCCCCAGCATTTT.

This clonotype was seen a handful of times. The rearrangement joins TRBV11-1 to TRBJ2-1; 9 positions agree with TRBD2. The germline CDR1 and CDR2 sequences are SGHAT and FQDESV (reference sequence). With 5 bases clipped from V and 10 bases from J, the junction kept 9 bases outside the gene matches. The CDR3 totals 14 residues. The CDR3 DNA follows: TGTGCCAGCAGCCCGGGACTAGCAGTAGAGGAGCAGTTCTTC. Its protein is CASSPGLAVEEQFF.

This clonotype was seen ten or more times. The chain joins TRBV12-3 or TRBV12-4 to TRBJ1-4; D possibly corresponds to TRBD1 (5 bases). The CDR3 runs to 16 residues. V lost 4 bases and J lost 7, with 19 bases in between. The CDR3 reads CASSSPAWGSLEKLFF. The DNA for the CDR3 is TGTGCCAGCAGTTCCCCGGCGTGGGGGAGTCTTGAAAAACTGTTTTTT.

The CDR3 loop reads CASSQELGELFF. The CDR3 nucleotides are TGTGCCAGCAGCCAAGAATTAGGGGAGCTGTTTTTT. V and J are TRBV3-1 and TRBJ2-2; D is unresolved. The CDR3 is made up of 12 amino acids. In germline, CDR1 is LGHDT, CDR2 YNNKEL (reference sequence). With 0 bases removed from V and 8 bases from J, the gap between germline ends came to 4 bases.